The entry that follows covers one T cell receptor beta chain sequence. What it binds is unknown. This sample was included in a study of monozygotic twins with inflammatory bowel disease. Study conclusions and caveats: The study found lower TCRbeta diversity (inverse Simpson) in IBD patients than in healthy co-twins. Twins with IBD had fewer clonotypes in common with others than healthy twins, particularly during disease activity.

Per-sample cDNA came from eight separate reactions. Template switching introduced UMIs that contain a 6-nucleotide sample barcode. From the 5' RACE reads, TCRdb lists one entry per CDR3 protein and no DNA. This table lists about 350,000 distinct CDR3 sequences. The germline CDR1 and CDR2 sequences are SEHNR and FQNEAQ (reference sequence). This CDR3 region has 13 residues. The chain uses TRBV7-9 and TRBJ2-7; lacking DNA, the TRBD1 call made by TCRdb goes unchecked. Sequences were obtained from blood. The TCR sequence derives from a human donor with ulcerative colitis or Crohn's disease, or a healthy co-twin of an affected twin (not recorded which). The CDR3 reads CASSLATGLEQYF.